The rows below give T cell receptor beta chains drawn from one sample of a study of human T cells and chemical hapten exposure. TCRdb processed the RACE reads anew with MiXCR; each CDR3 protein has one entry. The table records around 80,000 distinct CDR3 sequences, 7% to 9% of them present only once. Sequencing input: whole blood. The receptors derive from a male donor in good health. Some clones in this sample may be carry-over from other donors' samples. Both conserved end residues are part of each CDR3. A D gene is named only where the DNA matches it firmly. The size of a clone is reported for some rows only, either as once, few or many, or as a class for expanded clones.

clone_size,d_call,j_call,v_call,cdr3_nt,cdr3_aa
NA,NA,TRBJ1-1,TRBV9,TGTGCCAGCAGCGTCGACAGCCTCATGAACACTGAAGCTTTCTTT,CASSVDSLMNTEAFF
NA,NA,TRBJ2-3,TRBV29-1,TGCAGCGTTGAAAGGGGGGAAAGGAGTACGCAGTATTTT,CSVERGERSTQYF
few,TRBD1,TRBJ1-5,TRBV6-1,TGTGCCAGCAGTGAGCAGGGGGGTACCCAACAGCCCCAGCATTTT,CASSEQGGTQQPQHF
NA,NA,TRBJ1-3,TRBV12-3/TRBV12-4,TGTGCCAGCAGTATCGAACAGGGAAACACCATATATTTT,CASSIEQGNTIYF
NA,TRBD2,TRBJ2-7,TRBV6-5,TGTGCCAGCAGTCCTACCCTAGCGGGGGAGCAGTACTTC,CASSPTLAGEQYF
few,NA,TRBJ1-5,TRBV15,TGTGCCACCAGCAGAGCCAGGTATTTTGATCAGCCCCAGCATTTT,CATSRARYFDQPQHF
NA,NA,TRBJ2-7,TRBV4-1,TGCGCCAGCAGCCAAGAGTTGGAAGACTACGAGCAGTACTTC,CASSQELEDYEQYF
few,TRBD2,TRBJ2-3,TRBV20-1,TGCAGTGCTAGCGTAGCGGGGGCAGATACGCAGTATTTT,CSASVAGADTQYF
few,TRBD1,TRBJ2-5,TRBV19,TGTGCCAGTAGTATGGGGACAGTCGGTTCGGGGACCCAGTACTTC,CASSMGTVGSGTQYF
NA,NA,TRBJ1-1,TRBV9,TGTGCCAGCAGCGTAGCTACGACAGTATTTATGAACACTGAAGCTTTCTTT,CASSVATTVFMNTEAFF
NA,NA,TRBJ2-1,TRBV9,TGTGCCAGCAGCGTAGATGAGTACAATGAGCAGTTCTTC,CASSVDEYNEQFF
few,NA,TRBJ1-1,TRBV9,TGTGCCAGCAGAAGGGGGGCAGGGACCACTGAAGCTTTCTTT,CASRRGAGTTEAFF
many,NA,TRBJ1-1,TRBV6-2/TRBV6-3,TGTGCCAGCAGTTACCCTAACCCCGACTCGTGGGACACTGAAGCTTTCTTT,CASSYPNPDSWDTEAFF
NA,NA,TRBJ1-1,TRBV2,TGTGCCAGCACCGAGGGCAGGGCCTTGAACACTGAAGCTTTCTTT,CASTEGRALNTEAFF
few,NA,TRBJ2-7,TRBV6-6,TGTGCCAGCAGTCCTCCCCCTGGGACGGACTACGAGCAGTACTTC,CASSPPPGTDYEQYF
NA,TRBD1,TRBJ1-1,TRBV20-1,TGCAGTGCTCCGCGGGACAGGGTCCCGGCTGAAGCTTTCTTT,CSAPRDRVPAEAFF
few,NA,TRBJ1-2,TRBV13,TGTGCCAGCAGCTTTCTAGGGGACGGCTACACCTTC,CASSFLGDGYTF
NA,NA,TRBJ2-7,TRBV14,TGTGCCAGCAGCCAAGATTGGAGACAGGGAGGGACCTACGAGCAGTACTTC,CASSQDWRQGGTYEQYF
NA,NA,TRBJ2-7,TRBV5-1,TGCGCCAGCAGCTTGGCCCTGGGTAACTCCGACGAGCAGTACTTC,CASSLALGNSDEQYF
NA,TRBD1,TRBJ2-3,TRBV30,TGTGCCTGGAGTGTAACTTTCGACAGGGGGGAAGATCCAGATACGCAGTATTTT,CAWSVTFDRGEDPDTQYF
few,NA,TRBJ1-4,TRBV7-2,TGTGCCAGCAGCTTAGTTGGAGAAAAACTGTTTTTT,CASSLVGEKLFF
few,NA,TRBJ2-1,TRBV2,TGTGCCAGCATGACCGACCTATACAATGAGCAGTTCTTC,CASMTDLYNEQFF
few,NA,TRBJ2-3,TRBV28,TGTGCCAGCAACATAGGGCTGAGAGATACGCAGTATTTT,CASNIGLRDTQYF
many,NA,TRBJ2-5,TRBV27,TGTGCCAGCAGTTCCGCGGGGTCACAAGAGACCCAGTACTTC,CASSSAGSQETQYF
few,NA,TRBJ1-5,TRBV5-1,TGCGCCAGCAGCTTCCGGCCTAGCAATCAGCCCCAGCATTTT,CASSFRPSNQPQHF
few,NA,TRBJ1-1,TRBV7-9,TGTGCCAGCAGCTCCGCCTCGGAAGCTTTCTTT,CASSSASEAFF
NA,NA,TRBJ1-3,TRBV4-2,TGTGCCAGCAGCCAAGTGGAGGGCAACTCTGGAAACACCATATATTTT,CASSQVEGNSGNTIYF
NA,NA,TRBJ1-1,TRBV7-3,TGTGCCAGCAGCTTAACCGTGGGGACTGAAGCTTTCTTT,CASSLTVGTEAFF
few,NA,TRBJ2-3,TRBV11-1,TGTGCCAGCAGCTTAGGAGGGGCAGGCACAGATACGCAGTATTTT,CASSLGGAGTDTQYF
many,TRBD1,TRBJ1-1,TRBV5-1,TGCGCCAGCAGCTTGGAAGTCAGGGGGCACACTGAAGCTTTCTTT,CASSLEVRGHTEAFF
NA,NA,TRBJ1-3,TRBV12-3/TRBV12-4,TGTGCCAGCAGTCCCCGTGGGTCCGGAACCACCATATATTTT,CASSPRGSGTTIYF
few,TRBD1,TRBJ1-5,TRBV5-5,TGTGCCAGCAGCCCCGCCGGGACAGTACTTCAGCCCCAGCATTTT,CASSPAGTVLQPQHF
NA,NA,TRBJ1-6,TRBV27,TGTGCCAGCAAGATCCGGTCACGGTCACCCCTCCACTTT,CASKIRSRSPLHF
many,NA,TRBJ1-5,TRBV6-5,TGTGCCAGCAGTTCCGAACAGGGCAACAATCAGCCCCAGCATTTT,CASSSEQGNNQPQHF
NA,NA,TRBJ2-1,TRBV4-3,TGCGCCAGCAGCCAAGATCAGGCGGGTGAGCAGTTCTTC,CASSQDQAGEQFF
NA,TRBD1,TRBJ2-4,TRBV7-2,TGTGCCAGCAGCATGCAGGGGGTTCCAAACATTCAGTACTTC,CASSMQGVPNIQYF
NA,NA,TRBJ2-1,TRBV7-9,TGTGCCAGCAGCCTTTCGGACTCGAGGGATGAGCAGTTCTTC,CASSLSDSRDEQFF
many,NA,TRBJ1-5,TRBV12-3/TRBV12-4,TGTGCCAGCAGTTTTGACAGTTACAATCAGCCCCAGCATTTT,CASSFDSYNQPQHF
few,TRBD2,TRBJ2-7,TRBV6-2/TRBV6-3,TGTGCCAGCAGTTACTCGGGGAGTAGCGGGAGTCGGGAGCAGTACTTC,CASSYSGSSGSREQYF
many,NA,TRBJ2-5,TRBV3-1,TGTGCCAGCAGCCGGGGTGCCCGGGGCGGCAAGGGGACCCAGTACTTC,CASSRGARGGKGTQYF
NA,TRBD1,TRBJ2-7,TRBV20-1,TGCAGTGCTGCGACAGGGGGCTACGAGCAGTACTTC,CSAATGGYEQYF
few,TRBD1,TRBJ1-2,TRBV2,TGTGCCAGCAGTGCCCTGGGACAGGGGGGTGGCTACACCTTC,CASSALGQGGGYTF
many,NA,TRBJ1-1,TRBV29-1,TGCAGCGTTGAATGGGGACCGAGCGGCACTGAAGCTTTCTTT,CSVEWGPSGTEAFF
NA,NA,TRBJ1-2,TRBV14,TGTGCCAGCAGCCCTCCCGGGACCTACTATGGCTACACCTTC,CASSPPGTYYGYTF
many,TRBD1,TRBJ2-5,TRBV4-3,TGCGCCAGCAGCCAAGATGGGACAGGGGAAGAGACCCAGTACTTC,CASSQDGTGEETQYF
NA,NA,TRBJ2-7,TRBV29-1,TGCAGCGTTGCTTCGGGTGGTGGGTCCTACGAGCAGTACTTC,CSVASGGGSYEQYF
few,TRBD1,TRBJ2-1,TRBV20-1,TGCAGTGCTAGAGGGGAACGACAGGGGGAGGGAAATGAGCAGTTCTTC,CSARGERQGEGNEQFF
NA,NA,TRBJ2-7,TRBV11-2,TGTGCCAGCACCCCCCGTCAGCTTATAATCTACGAGCAGTACTTC,CASTPRQLIIYEQYF
NA,NA,TRBJ2-7,TRBV7-9,TGTGCCAGCAGCCCGGACAGTATCTACGAGCAGTACTTC,CASSPDSIYEQYF
many,NA,TRBJ2-7,TRBV27,TGTGCCAGCAGCAATGACGGGGGACCTAACGAGCAGTACTTC,CASSNDGGPNEQYF
few,TRBD2,TRBJ2-2,TRBV7-9,TGTGCCAGCAGCTTACTAGCGGGAGCAGTCACCGGGGAGCTGTTTTTT,CASSLLAGAVTGELFF
few,TRBD1,TRBJ1-1,TRBV27,TGTGCCAGCGCAGGGGGCACTGAAGCTTTCTTT,CASAGGTEAFF
NA,TRBD1,TRBJ1-6,TRBV2,TGTGCCAGCAGTGAAGCCGCCGGGACAGTTAATTCACCCCTCCACTTT,CASSEAAGTVNSPLHF
few,NA,TRBJ1-6,TRBV27,TGTGCCAGCAGTTTTACGGAGGGTTCACCCCTCCACTTT,CASSFTEGSPLHF
NA,NA,TRBJ1-1,TRBV6-1,TGTGCCAGCAGTGAAGTACCGGAAACTGAAGCTTTCTTT,CASSEVPETEAFF